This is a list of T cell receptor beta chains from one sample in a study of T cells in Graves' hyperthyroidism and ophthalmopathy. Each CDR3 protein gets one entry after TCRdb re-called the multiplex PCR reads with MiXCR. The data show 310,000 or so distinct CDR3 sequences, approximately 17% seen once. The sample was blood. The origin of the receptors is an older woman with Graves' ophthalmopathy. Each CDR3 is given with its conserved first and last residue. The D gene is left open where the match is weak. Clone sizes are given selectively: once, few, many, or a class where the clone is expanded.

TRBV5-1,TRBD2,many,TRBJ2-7,CASSHTTSGRGEQYF,TGCGCCAGCAGCCATACGACTAGCGGGAGAGGCGAGCAGTACTTC
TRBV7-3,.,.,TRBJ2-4,CASSAGTSSTIQYF,TGTGCCAGCAGCGCAGGGACCTCGTCAACCATTCAGTACTTC
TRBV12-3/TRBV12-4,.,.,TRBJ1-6,CASSDRGRGNSPLHF,TGTGCCAGCAGTGACCGGGGGAGGGGGAATTCACCCCTCCACTTT
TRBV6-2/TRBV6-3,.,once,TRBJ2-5,CASSYVETQYF,TGTGCCAGCAGTTACGTGGAGACCCAGTACTTC
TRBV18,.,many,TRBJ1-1,CASSPLGAGTNPEAFF,TGTGCCAGCTCACCCCTGGGGGCCGGGACCAACCCTGAAGCTTTCTTT
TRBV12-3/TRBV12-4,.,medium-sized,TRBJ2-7,CASSRKAGRDYEQYF,TGTGCCAGCAGTCGGAAGGCGGGGAGAGACTACGAGCAGTACTTC
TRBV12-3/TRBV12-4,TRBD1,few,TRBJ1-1,CASSFGTGGPLNTEAFF,TGTGCCAGCAGTTTTGGGACAGGGGGTCCCCTGAACACTGAAGCTTTCTTT
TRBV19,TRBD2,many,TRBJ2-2,CASRLSRTSGTANTGELFF,TGTGCCAGTAGGCTGAGTCGGACTAGCGGGACCGCGAACACCGGGGAGCTGTTTTTT
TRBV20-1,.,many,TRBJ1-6,CSAYQPGQYNSPLHF,TGCAGTGCGTACCAACCTGGACAGTATAATTCACCCCTCCACTTT
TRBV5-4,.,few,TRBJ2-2,CASTLGGGNTGELFF,TGTGCCAGCACCCTTGGGGGAGGGAACACCGGGGAGCTGTTTTTT
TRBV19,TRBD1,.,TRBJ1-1,CASRRDRVSEAFF,TGTGCCAGTAGAAGGGACAGGGTATCTGAAGCTTTCTTT
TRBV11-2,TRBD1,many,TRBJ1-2,CASSLDLTGLVGYTF,TGTGCCAGCAGCTTAGACTTGACAGGGCTGGTTGGCTACACCTTC
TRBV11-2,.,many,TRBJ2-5,CASSLDLRQTQYF,TGTGCCAGCAGCTTAGATTTGCGCCAGACCCAGTACTTC
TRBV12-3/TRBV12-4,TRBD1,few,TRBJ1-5,CASTKDRVAQPQHF,TGTGCCAGCACCAAGGACAGGGTAGCTCAGCCCCAGCATTTT
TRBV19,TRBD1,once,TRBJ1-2,CASSTLAGGGYTF,TGTGCCAGTAGCACACTCGCAGGGGGGGGCTACACCTTC
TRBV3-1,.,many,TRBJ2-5,CASSHSGRETQYF,TGTGCCAGCAGCCACTCGGGGCGAGAGACCCAGTACTTC
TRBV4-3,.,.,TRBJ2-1,CASSRQSRDREQFF,TGCGCCAGCAGCCGCCAGAGCAGGGATCGCGAGCAGTTCTTC
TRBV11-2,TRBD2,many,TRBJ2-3,CASSRTLAGGATDTQYF,TGTGCCAGCAGCCGAACACTAGCGGGGGGGGCCACAGATACGCAGTATTTT
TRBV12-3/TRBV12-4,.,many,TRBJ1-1,CASSFQGLNTEAFF,TGTGCCAGCAGTTTTCAGGGATTGAACACTGAAGCTTTCTTT